These 9 T cell receptor beta chains were sequenced from one sample in a study of T cells in Graves' hyperthyroidism and ophthalmopathy. Amplified TCR beta CDR3 regions came from RNA transcripts. The study used the HTBI primer set for a first-round RT-PCR of the TCR CDR3. TCRdb independently ran MiXCR on the multiplex PCR reads; one entry per CDR3 protein. This sample has fewer than 700,000 distinct CDR3 sequences, with 15% to 20% found just once. Sequencing used blood. The origin of the receptors is a woman aged 18-35 years with Graves' ophthalmopathy.

In its sample, this clonotype was seen many times. The chain links TRBV27 to TRBJ1-5, with D hard to call. Germline V lookup: CDR1 MNHEY, CDR2 SMNVEV (reference sequence). The CDR3 runs to 13 residues. V lost 4 bases to trimming and J lost 1 base, with 5 bases between them. CDR3 sequence: CASSSDSNQPQHF. CDR3 nucleotides: TGTGCCAGCAGTTCGGACAGCAATCAGCCCCAGCATTTT.

This clonotype was recorded many times. The rearrangement joins TRBV7-9 to TRBJ2-1; D possibly matches TRBD1 or TRBD2 (6 bases each). There are 18 residues in the CDR3. V lost 1 base, J lost 0 bases, and 16 bases lay in between. CDR1 SEHNR and CDR2 FQNEAQ come from the germline V gene (reference sequence). The CDR3 region has the DNA TGTGCCAGCAGCTTAGAGCAGGGGCTCGGGAGCTCCTACAATGAGCAGTTCTTC. It encodes CASSLEQGLGSSYNEQFF.

This clonotype was picked up many times. The rearrangement uses TRBV12-3 or TRBV12-4 and TRBJ2-1; 7 nucleotides match TRBD1. V dropped 6 bases and J dropped 4; count of bases not matched to a gene: 6. The CDR3 covers 14 residues. The CDR3 region has the DNA TGTGCCAGCAGGACAGGGTTTCAGTACAATGAGCAGTTCTTC. Translated: CASRTGFQYNEQFF.

This clonotype came up many times. The chain uses TRBV5-1 and TRBJ1-2; D remains unclear. The germline gives CDR1 SGHRS, CDR2 YFSETQ. CDR3 length equals 15 residues. Trimming pared 0 bases from V and 6 bases from J, leaving 15 bases between. The CDR3 nucleotides are TGCGCCAGCAGCTTGGGGGCTGGGAACGGTCATGGCTACACCTTC. Amino acid sequence: CASSLGAGNGHGYTF. Based on the CDR3 plus reference TRBV5-1 and TRBJ1-2, the full variable domain is KAGVTQTPRYLIKTRGQQVTLSCSPISGHRSVSWYQQTPGQGLQFLFEYFSETQRNKGNFPGRFSGRQFSNSRSEMNVSTLELGDSALYLCASSLGAGNGHGYTFGSGTRLTVV.

In this sample, this clonotype turned up many times. This sequence joins TRBV20-1 and TRBJ1-2, with 8 bases matching TRBD1. Germline CDR1 is DFQATT and CDR2 is SNEGSKA (reference sequence). The CDR3 length is 15 residues. The J segment lost 5 bases and the V segment lost 0 bases, leaving 8 bases of the junction unmatched. The CDR3 sequence is CSARDAQGAGYGYTF. DNA for the CDR3: TGCAGTGCTAGAGATGCCCAGGGGGCGGGGTATGGCTACACCTTC.

This chain uses TRBV5-8 with TRBJ2-4, with D possibly TRBD1 on 5 matching bases. The CDR3 sequence is 9 residues long. V lost 1 base, J lost 15 bases, and 5 bases lay in between. The germline V gene encodes CDR1 SGHTS and CDR2 YDEGEE. The CDR3 loop reads CASSLTGYF. The DNA for the CDR3 is TGTGCCAGCAGCTTGACAGGGTACTTC.

The rearrangement joins TRBV6-1 to TRBJ2-2; D tentatively fits TRBD1 or TRBD2 (6 bases each). CDR1 and CDR2 (germline): MNHNS, SASEGT. Trimming stripped 6 bases from V and 0 bases from J, with 14 bases between. This CDR3 contains 16 residues. The CDR3 reads CASSSLGGPNTGELFF. DNA of the CDR3: TGTGCCAGCAGCTCCTTGGGGGGCCCGAACACCGGGGAGCTGTTTTTT.

Ten or more counts support this clonotype. The V gene is TRBV2, the J gene TRBJ1-2; a possible D gene is TRBD1 (5 bases). CDR1 and CDR2 from the germline V gene are SNHLY and FYNNEI. This CDR3 region has 15 residues. V lost 1 base to trimming and J lost 0 bases, with 9 bases between them. The CDR3 here is CASSEEAGSNYGYTF. The CDR3 coding sequence is TGTGCCAGCAGTGAAGAGGCAGGGTCTAACTATGGCTACACCTTC.

This chain connects TRBV18 to TRBJ2-3, with 11 bases identical to TRBD1. This CDR3 is 18 amino acids long. Germline values: CDR1 KGHSH, CDR2 LQKENI. With 6 bases clipped from V and 4 bases from J, the junction kept 15 bases outside the gene matches. CDR3 residues: CASSRSSPGQGGSDTQYF. The CDR3 bases are TGTGCCAGCTCTAGGAGCTCACCGGGACAGGGGGGATCAGATACGCAGTATTTT.